A single sample is the source of the 31 T cell receptor beta chains below, sequenced in a study of identifying expanded T cells in peripheral blood. The assay was immunoSEQ multiplex PCR, and TCRdb's table has in-frame clones only and misses some. This table holds around 70,000 clones, about 90% found once. The sequenced material came from blood. The receptors stem from a person aged 18 to 70 in good health.

This clone has only one observation. V is TRBV27 and J is TRBJ2-7; D ambiguous. CDR3 length: 13 residues. Trimming took off 6 bases at V and 3 bases at J, with 12 bases between the two ends. Germline assignment: CDR1 MNHEY and CDR2 SMNVEV (reference sequence). CDR3: CASSPLGRYEQYF. DNA for the CDR3: TGTGCCAGCAGCCCCCTAGGGCGCTACGAGCAGTACTTC.

On this clone itself: The same CDR3 can be traced to other DNA sequences in this sample. The chain combines TRBV7-7 with TRBJ2-1, with D tentatively TRBD2 (5 bases). The CDR3 runs 15 residues. Germline CDR1 reads SSHAT; CDR2 reads FNYEAQ (reference sequence). With 1 base removed from V and 4 bases from J, the gap between germline ends came to 11 bases. The CDR3 reads CASSLERGRYNEQFF. The CDR3 DNA follows: TGTGCCAGCAGCTTAGAACGGGGAAGATACAATGAGCAGTTCTTC.

The count of this clone is one. J is TRBJ2-7 and V is TRBV29-1, with TRBD2 identical over 9 bases. J lost 6 bases, V lost 1 base, and 7 bases had no gene match. The length of the CDR3 is 14 residues. Germline-derived CDR1 and CDR2 are SQVTM and ANQGSEA. The DNA for the CDR3 is TGCAGCGTTGAAGGTAGCGGGAGATCTGTCGAGCAGTACTTC. This codes for CSVEGSGRSVEQYF.

The chain joins TRBV6-5 to TRBJ2-1, with TRBD2 identical over 9 bases. With 8 bases clipped from V and 6 bases from J, the junction kept 8 bases outside the gene matches. The CDR3 covers 14 residues. Germline assignment: CDR1 MNHEY and CDR2 SVGAGI. The DNA for the CDR3 is TGTGCCAGCCACGGGGGTAGCGGGGGCAATGAGCAGTTCTTC. It is translated as CASHGGSGGNEQFF.

This chain connects TRBV6-1 to TRBJ1-5, with a tentative D call TRBD1 (5 bases). CDR1 and CDR2 (germline): MNHNS, SASEGT. V shed 7 bases and J shed 3 bases, with 16 bases lying between them. The CDR3 is 15 amino acids. CDR3 nucleotide sequence: TGTGCCAGCACCATGGGGCGGCAGGACAATCAGCCCCAGCATTTT. This encodes CASTMGRQDNQPQHF.

This chain joins TRBV4-1 and TRBJ2-7, with 9 bases identical to TRBD2. With 4 bases clipped from V and 6 bases from J, the junction kept 10 bases outside the gene matches. Germline V gene data show CDR1 as MGHRA and CDR2 as YSYEKL. CDR3 size: 15 residues. Here the CDR3 reads CASSPAVGTSFEQYF. CDR3 DNA sequence: TGCGCCAGCAGCCCGGCAGTCGGGACTAGCTTCGAGCAGTACTTC.

V is TRBV25-1 and J is TRBJ1-2; 8 bases are shared with TRBD1. The ends lost 10 bases at V and 1 base at J; junction bases unmatched: 11. The V gene's germline CDR1 is MGHDK and CDR2 SYGVNS. CDR3 length: 15 residues. CDR3 in DNA: TGTGCCACCCTGGGACAGGTTTCAAATAACTATGGCTACACCTTC. It translates to CATLGQVSNNYGYTF.

This clone was counted only a few times. The chain employs TRBV5-4 and TRBJ2-7; possible D gene TRBD1, 5 bases. Trimming took 4 bases from V and 2 from J, leaving 13 bases between them. The CDR3 extends over 14 amino acids. CDR1 is SGHNT and CDR2 is YYREEE in the germline V gene (reference sequence). The CDR3 protein is CASSIRQNPYEQYF. CDR3 bases: TGTGCCAGCAGCATCCGACAGAACCCCTACGAGCAGTACTTC. Based on the CDR3 plus reference TRBV5-4 and TRBJ2-7, the full variable domain is ETGVTQSPTHLIKTRGQQVTLRCSSQSGHNTVSWYQQALGQGPQFIFQYYREEENGRGNFPPRFSGLQFPNYSSELNVNALELDDSALYLCASSIRQNPYEQYFGPGTRLTVT.

The V gene is TRBV4-3, the J gene TRBJ1-2; 8 nucleotides match TRBD1. The CDR3 spans 14 residues. Germline V gene sequence: CDR1 LGHNA, CDR2 YSLEER. The V and J ends lost 3 bases and 7 bases, in that order; junction bases with no gene match: 7. CDR3 in DNA: TGCGCCAGCAGCCAGGAGACAGGGGATTTTGGCTACACCTTC. Translated, it gives CASSQETGDFGYTF.

The chain carries TRBV19 and TRBJ2-2, with 9 bases aligning to TRBD1. CDR1 is LNHDA, CDR2 SQIVND, per germline (reference sequence). CDR3 length: 15 amino acids. V lost 6 bases to trimming and J lost 0 bases; unmatched junction nucleotides: 2. The CDR3 sequence: CASRGQGANTGELFF. CDR3 nucleotide sequence: TGTGCCAGTAGGGGACAGGGCGCGAACACCGGGGAGCTGTTTTTT.

This clone came up once. CDR3 loop: CASSGPGTSGGALETQYF. The CDR3 nucleotides are TGTGCCAGCAGTGGTCCCGGGACTAGCGGGGGGGCTTTGGAGACCCAGTACTTC. The gene calls are TRBV2 and TRBJ2-5; 16 bases map to TRBD2. The CDR3 has 18 amino acids. Germline CDR1 is SNHLY and CDR2 is FYNNEI. V gave up 4 bases and J gave up 5 bases; unmatched junction bases: 10.

This chain joins TRBV9 and TRBJ2-1; 7 bases map to TRBD2. V trimming: 3 bases; J trimming: 6 bases; junction bases outside the gene matches: 0. CDR1 is SGDLS, CDR2 YYNGEE, per germline. This CDR3 has 12 residues. CDR3 bases: TGTGCCAGCAGCGGCGGGGGCAATGAGCAGTTCTTC. Its translation: CASSGGGNEQFF.

Only a few counts were recorded for this clone. The chain is built from TRBV28 and TRBJ1-2; the match to TRBD1 covers 10 bases. This CDR3 has 12 residues. From germline, CDR1 is MDHEN and CDR2 SYDVKM. V was clipped by 10 bases and J by 5 bases; unmatched bases: 4. The CDR3 loop is CANWDRGYGYTF. CDR3 DNA: TGTGCCAACTGGGACAGGGGTTATGGCTACACCTTC.

The gene calls are TRBV15 and TRBJ2-1; 7 bases align to TRBD1. From germline, CDR1 is LNHNV and CDR2 YYDKDF (reference sequence). Trimming removed 0 bases from V and 2 bases from J; junction bases left unmatched: 7. The CDR3 loop spans 17 amino acids. This chain's CDR3 is CATSRERWDRPYNEQFF. CDR3 nucleotide sequence: TGTGCCACCAGCAGAGAGCGGTGGGACAGACCCTACAATGAGCAGTTCTTC.

J is TRBJ2-1 and V is TRBV7-6; D is undetermined. CDR3 length equals 13 residues. Germline V lookup: CDR1 SGHVS, CDR2 FNYEAQ. V was cut by 5 bases and J by 6 bases, with 11 bases left in between. In nucleotides, the CDR3 is TGTGCCAGCAGCCCTGGACGGGCCAATGAGCAGTTCTTC. This sequence encodes CASSPGRANEQFF.

J is TRBJ2-2 and V is TRBV4-2, with TRBD2 as a possible D gene (5 bases). The CDR3 has 15 amino acids. V gave up 0 bases and J gave up 7 bases, with 12 bases separating them. Germline assignment: CDR1 LGHNA and CDR2 YNFKEQ. The CDR3 DNA sequence: TGTGCCAGCAGCCAAGAACCGGGGAAGTACGGGGAGCTGTTTTTT. Protein sequence: CASSQEPGKYGELFF.

J is TRBJ1-1 and V is TRBV30; weak D call: TRBD1 (5 bases). Germline V gene sequence: CDR1 GTSNPN, CDR2 SVGIG (reference sequence). The CDR3 contains 12 residues. Trimming took 2 bases from V and 4 from J, leaving 8 bases between them. The CDR3 loop is CAWSLGRTEAFF. The CDR3 coding sequence is TGTGCCTGGAGTTTGGGGCGCACTGAAGCTTTCTTT.

The sample holds a few counts of this clone. The chain employs TRBV29-1 and TRBJ1-1, with 8 bases lining up with TRBD1. J gave up 4 bases and V 4 bases, and 2 bases lay outside the gene matches. CDR3 size: 12 residues. The germline gives CDR1 SQVTM, CDR2 ANQGSEA. The CDR3 protein is CSVGTGITEAFF. The CDR3 bases are TGCAGCGTTGGGACAGGGATCACTGAAGCTTTCTTT.

The gene calls are TRBV7-2 and TRBJ2-5, with 7 bases matching TRBD2. The germline CDR1 and CDR2 sequences are SGHTA and FQGNSA. With V trimmed by 1 base and J by 2 bases, 4 bases remained unmatched. The CDR3 is 15 residues long. The CDR3 nucleotides read TGTGCCAGCAGCTTAGGCGGACTAGTACAAGAGACCCAGTACTTC. The encoded protein is CASSLGGLVQETQYF.

The chain recombines TRBV6-6 with TRBJ1-4; D gene uncertain. This CDR3 comprises 15 residues. Germline values: CDR1 MNHNY, CDR2 SVGAGI (reference sequence). V lost 6 bases and J 4 bases, leaving 15 bases between the germline ends. The chain's CDR3 is CASSSRRSHNEKLFF. Written as DNA, the CDR3 is TGTGCCAGCAGCTCTAGACGGTCCCATAATGAAAAACTGTTTTTT.

The rearrangement joins TRBV25-1 to TRBJ1-1, with D maybe TRBD1 (6 bases). V shed 3 bases and J shed 3 bases, with 11 bases lying between them. This CDR3 region has 14 residues. Germline V lookup: CDR1 MGHDK, CDR2 SYGVNS. The CDR3 is CASSEGGGHTEAFF. The CDR3 region has the DNA TGTGCCAGCAGTGAGGGTGGGGGCCACACTGAAGCTTTCTTT.

V is TRBV7-6 and J is TRBJ2-5; 9 positions agree with TRBD2. Trimming cost V 8 bases and J 2 bases; bases outside gene matches: 9. CDR1 is SGHVS and CDR2 is FNYEAQ in the germline V gene. This CDR3 is built from 15 residues. CDR3 DNA: TGTGCCAGCGGCCGTCTAGCGGGGTTACAAGAGACCCAGTACTTC. Its translation is CASGRLAGLQETQYF.

CDR3 region: CSVGQADTQYF. In DNA form, the CDR3 reads TGCAGCGTTGGCCAAGCAGATACGCAGTATTTT. The chain uses TRBV29-1 and TRBJ2-3; no definite D call. V was pared by 4 bases and J by 4 bases, with 6 bases between. The germline V gene encodes CDR1 SQVTM and CDR2 ANQGSEA. This CDR3 spans 11 amino acids.

The CDR3 here is CASSSLPNEQYF. In DNA form, the CDR3 reads TGTGCCAGCAGCTCCCTGCCTAACGAGCAGTACTTC. The chain combines TRBV7-6 with TRBJ2-7, with D unresolved. Trimming shortened V by 4 bases and J by 5 bases, and 9 bases separated the two germline ends. CDR1 and CDR2 from the germline V gene are SGHVS and FNYEAQ. CDR3 length equals 12 residues.

The J gene is TRBJ1-1, the V gene TRBV30; D is possibly TRBD1 (5 bases). V lost 0 bases, J lost 2 bases, and 13 bases lay in between. The CDR3 is 15 residues long. Germline V gene data show CDR1 as GTSNPN and CDR2 as SVGIG (reference sequence). CDR3 nucleotide sequence: TGTGCCTGGAGTGTACCGGTAGGGGCCAACACTGAAGCTTTCTTT. This sequence encodes CAWSVPVGANTEAFF. Together with reference TRBV30 and TRBJ1-1, the CDR3 gives the full variable domain: SQTIHQWPATLVQPVGSPLSLECTVEGTSNPNLYWYRQAAGRGLQLLFYSVGIGQISSEVPQNLSASRPQDRQFILSSKKLLLSDSGFYLCAWSVPVGANTEAFFGQGTRLTVV.

The rearrangement joins TRBV5-6 to TRBJ1-1; 7 nucleotides agree with TRBD1. The germline V gene has CDR1 SGHDT and CDR2 YYEEEE. The CDR3 loop spans 15 amino acids. The trim removed 4 bases at V and 10 bases at J, leaving 16 bases unmatched. The CDR3 sequence: CASSETFGQAGTAFF. In DNA, the CDR3 is TGTGCCAGCAGCGAGACCTTTGGACAGGCCGGAACAGCTTTCTTT.

This chain joins TRBV4-2 and TRBJ2-1; D not resolved. CDR3 length: 15 residues. Deletions cut 0 bases from V and 3 bases from J, with 9 bases between. Germline CDR1 is LGHNA and CDR2 is YNFKEQ. CDR3 region: CASSQDVGNYNEQFF. CDR3 DNA sequence: TGTGCCAGCAGCCAAGATGTGGGGAACTACAATGAGCAGTTCTTC.

This chain links TRBV28 with TRBJ1-5; 10 positions match TRBD1. The CDR3 runs to 20 residues. Germline V gene sequence: CDR1 MDHEN, CDR2 SYDVKM. V trimming: 4 bases; J trimming: 1 base; junction bases outside the gene matches: 16. The CDR3 region has the DNA TGTGCCAGCAGTTCAAAACCGGGACAGGGGCCGTTTTGGAGCAATCAGCCCCAGCATTTT. Residues: CASSSKPGQGPFWSNQPQHF.

This chain connects TRBV28 to TRBJ1-2; 9 bases are shared with TRBD1. CDR1 is MDHEN, CDR2 SYDVKM, per germline. The CDR3 has 15 residues. V lost 6 bases, J lost 7 bases, and 12 bases stayed unmatched. The CDR3 is CASSPTGTGTIGYTF. Written as DNA, the CDR3 is TGTGCCAGCAGCCCGACCGGGACAGGGACTATTGGCTACACCTTC.

The chain couples TRBV11-2 to TRBJ1-4; possibly TRBD1 for D (6 bases). The CDR3 sequence is 14 residues long. From germline, CDR1 is SGHAT and CDR2 FQNNGV. The ends were cut back, 6 bases at V and 4 bases at J, with 12 bases in the middle. CDR3 protein: CASSQDRFNEKLFF. The DNA for the CDR3 is TGTGCCAGCAGTCAAGACAGGTTTAATGAAAAACTGTTTTTT.

The chain recombines TRBV7-2 with TRBJ1-1; the D is unclear. This CDR3 has 11 residues. Germline assignment: CDR1 SGHTA and CDR2 FQGNSA. Deletions cut 2 bases from V and 6 bases from J, with 4 bases between. The chain's CDR3 is CASSLMAEAFF. For the CDR3, the DNA is TGTGCCAGCAGCTTAATGGCTGAAGCTTTCTTT.